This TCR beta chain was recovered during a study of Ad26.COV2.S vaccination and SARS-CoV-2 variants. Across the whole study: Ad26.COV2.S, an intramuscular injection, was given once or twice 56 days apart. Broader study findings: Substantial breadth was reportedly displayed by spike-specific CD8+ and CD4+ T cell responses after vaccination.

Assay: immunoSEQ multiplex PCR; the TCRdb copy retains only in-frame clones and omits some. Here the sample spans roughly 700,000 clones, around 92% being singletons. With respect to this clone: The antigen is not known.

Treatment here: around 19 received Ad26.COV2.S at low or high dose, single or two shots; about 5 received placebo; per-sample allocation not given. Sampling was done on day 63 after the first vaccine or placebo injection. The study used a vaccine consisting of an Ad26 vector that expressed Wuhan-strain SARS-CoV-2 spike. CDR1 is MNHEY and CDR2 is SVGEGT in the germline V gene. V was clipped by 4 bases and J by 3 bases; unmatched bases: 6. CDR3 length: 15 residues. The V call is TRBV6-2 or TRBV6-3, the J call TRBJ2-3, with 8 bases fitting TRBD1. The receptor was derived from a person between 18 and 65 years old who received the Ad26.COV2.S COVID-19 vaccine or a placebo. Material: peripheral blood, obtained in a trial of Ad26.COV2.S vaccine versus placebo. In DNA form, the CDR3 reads TGTGCCAGCAGTTCGCGTCGGACAGGGACAGATACGCAGTATTTT. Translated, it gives CASSSRRTGTDTQYF.